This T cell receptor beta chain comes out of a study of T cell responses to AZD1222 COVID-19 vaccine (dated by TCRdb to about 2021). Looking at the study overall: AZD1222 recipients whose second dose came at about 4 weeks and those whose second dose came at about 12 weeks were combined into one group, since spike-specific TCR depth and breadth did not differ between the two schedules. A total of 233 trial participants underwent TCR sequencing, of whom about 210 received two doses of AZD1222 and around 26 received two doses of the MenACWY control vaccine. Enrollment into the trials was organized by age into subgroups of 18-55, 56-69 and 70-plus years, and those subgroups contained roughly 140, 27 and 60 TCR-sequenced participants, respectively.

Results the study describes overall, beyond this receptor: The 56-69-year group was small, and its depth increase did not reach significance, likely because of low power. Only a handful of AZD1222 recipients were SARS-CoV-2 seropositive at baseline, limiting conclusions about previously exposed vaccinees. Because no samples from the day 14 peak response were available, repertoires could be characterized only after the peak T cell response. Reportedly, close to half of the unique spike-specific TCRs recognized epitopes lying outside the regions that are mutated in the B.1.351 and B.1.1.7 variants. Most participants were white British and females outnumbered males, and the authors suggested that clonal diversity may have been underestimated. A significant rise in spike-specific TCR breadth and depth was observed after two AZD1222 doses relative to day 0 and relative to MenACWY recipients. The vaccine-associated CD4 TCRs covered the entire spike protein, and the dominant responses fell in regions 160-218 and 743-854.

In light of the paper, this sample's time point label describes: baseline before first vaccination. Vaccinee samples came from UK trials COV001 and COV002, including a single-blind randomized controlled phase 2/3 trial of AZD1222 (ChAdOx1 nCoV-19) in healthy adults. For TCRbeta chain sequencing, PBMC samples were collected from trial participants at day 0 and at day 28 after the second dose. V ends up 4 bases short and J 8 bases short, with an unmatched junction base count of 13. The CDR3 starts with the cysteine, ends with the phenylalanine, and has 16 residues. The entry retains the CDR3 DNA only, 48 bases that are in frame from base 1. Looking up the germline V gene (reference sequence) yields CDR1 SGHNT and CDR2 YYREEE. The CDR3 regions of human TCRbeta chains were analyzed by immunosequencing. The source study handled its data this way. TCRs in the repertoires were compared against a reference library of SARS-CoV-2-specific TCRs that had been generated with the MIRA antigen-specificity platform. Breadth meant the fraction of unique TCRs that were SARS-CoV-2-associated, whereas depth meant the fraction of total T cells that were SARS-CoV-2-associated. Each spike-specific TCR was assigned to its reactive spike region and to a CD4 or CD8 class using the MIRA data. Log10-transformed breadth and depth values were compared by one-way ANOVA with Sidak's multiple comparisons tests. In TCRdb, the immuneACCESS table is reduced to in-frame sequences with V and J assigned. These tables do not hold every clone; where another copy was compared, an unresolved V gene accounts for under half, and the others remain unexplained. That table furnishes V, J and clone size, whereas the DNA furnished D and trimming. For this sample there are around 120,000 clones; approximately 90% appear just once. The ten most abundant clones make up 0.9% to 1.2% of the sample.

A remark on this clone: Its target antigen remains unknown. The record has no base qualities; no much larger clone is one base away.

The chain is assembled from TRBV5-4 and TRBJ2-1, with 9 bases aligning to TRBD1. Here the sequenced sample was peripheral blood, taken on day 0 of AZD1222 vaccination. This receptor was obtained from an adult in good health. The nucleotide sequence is TGTGCCAGCAGCCATACCGGGACAGGGAGGGAGGATGAGCAGTTCTTC. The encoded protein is CASSHTGTGREDEQFF.